This T cell receptor (beta chain) was sequenced in a study of blood T cell repertoires in COVID-19 (dated by TCRdb to the early 2020s). At the level of the whole study: Samples from collaborators originated in the United States, Italy and Spain and spanned both the acute and convalescent phases of COVID-19. Nearly every sample came with metadata listing a de-identified subject ID, COVID-19 status, age in years and sex. HLA class I and class II types, where available, came from metadata supplied by the sample provider rather than from assay-based typing. The repertoires were made available in a free public database intended to serve as a resource for research on the immune response to SARS-CoV-2. Deeply sampled blood TCRbeta repertoires from subjects exposed to, actively infected with, or recovered from COVID-19 were included in the dataset. The samples were drawn from two sources: the first 160 participants of the ongoing ImmuneRACE study, and 1,000 to 1,500 subjects contributed by 6 global collaborators. The material from the prospective study consisted of cDNA or gDNA derived from T cells, B-cell-depleted T cells, or PBMCs.

The germline V and J ends show losses of 0 bases and 4 bases respectively, and no gene match explains 3 bases of the junction. From cysteine to phenylalanine, the CDR3 is 17 amino acids long. The read is trimmed to its CDR3 DNA, 51 bases read in frame from base 1. From a lookup of the germline V gene, CDR1 and CDR2 are KGHSH and LQKENI. Study-wide conclusions, independent of this receptor: Clinical and demographic metadata were provided uncurated, with the amount varying by source and participant.

The collaborating institutions used their own protocols to collect whole blood in K2EDTA tubes. For TCRbeta analysis, collaborator samples were shipped as frozen whole blood, as isolated PBMCs, or as DNA extracted from either sample type. TCRbeta CDR3 regions were amplified from genomic DNA using the immunoSEQ Assay, a bias-controlled multiplex PCR. The published analysis was carried out like this. Within the assay, amplification of reference gene primers was used to estimate how many nucleated cells each sample contained. To quantify the absolute abundance of each unique TCRbeta CDR3 rearrangement, sequence reads were collapsed and filtered. Productive Simpson clonality was computed per sample as the square root of Simpson's diversity index over productive rearrangements. This is the immuneACCESS table as TCRdb keeps it, with only in-frame sequences that have V and J called. A part of the clones is gone; compared with another copy, unresolved V genes explain less than half, and the rest is unexplained. V and J calls and clone size are those listed in that table; D and trimming were worked out from the DNA. The sample table contains over 100,000 clones; only one count was recorded for 75% to 90% of them. The ten biggest clones cover roughly 14% of the sample.

As for this clone: Its antigen is unknown. There are no base qualities to consult, and no much larger clone falls within one base.

This receptor was taken from a man aged 45 to 65 with acute or convalescent COVID-19. The chain joins TRBV18 to TRBJ2-2; 12 junctional bases match TRBD2. The source material was peripheral blood. Here is the DNA: TGTGCCAGCTCACCACCGACTAGCGGGAGAGGCACCGGGGAGCTGTTTTTT. This is translated as CASSPPTSGRGTGELFF. Beyond the CDR3, the reference TRBV18 and TRBJ2-2 genes provide the residues; the full variable domain reads: NAGVMQNPRHLVRRRGQEARLRCSPMKGHSHVYWYRQLPEEGLKFMVYLQKENIIDESGMPKERFSAEFPKEGPSILRIQQVVRGDSAAYFCASSPPTSGRGTGELFFGEGSRLTVL.